These 14 T cell receptor beta chains came from one sample sequenced in a study of Ad26.COV2.S vaccination and SARS-CoV-2 variants. The repertoire was sequenced with immunoSEQ multiplex PCR; TCRdb's copy has only in-frame clones and lacks some. Found here are 500,000 or so clones, 89% of them singletons; the top ten hold around 2.6%. Treatment denoted: around 19 received Ad26.COV2.S at low or high dose, single or two shots; several received placebo; per-sample allocation not given. Sampling happened 63 days after the first vaccine or placebo injection. The sample consisted of peripheral blood, taken in a trial of Ad26.COV2.S vaccine versus placebo. Every receptor here comes from a person aged 18-60 years who received the Ad26.COV2.S COVID-19 vaccine or a placebo.

The chain couples TRBV30 to TRBJ2-3; 9 bases are shared with TRBD2. Trimming cost V 5 bases and J 2 bases; bases outside gene matches: 5. Germline assignment: CDR1 GTSNPN and CDR2 SVGIG (reference sequence). The CDR3 is 14 residues long. Written as DNA, the CDR3 is TGTGCCTGGGGGAGCGGGGGGTTCACAGATACGCAGTATTTT. It encodes CAWGSGGFTDTQYF.

The chain links TRBV30 to TRBJ1-2; no clear D gene. There are 12 residues in the CDR3. V was trimmed by 4 bases and J by 3 bases, leaving 9 bases between them. The germline V gene encodes CDR1 GTSNPN and CDR2 SVGIG (reference sequence). CDR3 sequence reads: CAWTRRDYGYTF. CDR3 in DNA: TGTGCCTGGACCCGGCGGGACTATGGCTACACCTTC. Full variable domain (remainder filled in from reference TRBV30 and TRBJ1-2): SQTIHQWPATLVQPVGSPLSLECTVEGTSNPNLYWYRQAAGRGLQLLFYSVGIGQISSEVPQNLSASRPQDRQFILSSKKLLLSDSGFYLCAWTRRDYGYTFGSGTRLTVV.

The gene calls are TRBV5-1 and TRBJ1-4; D unclear. This CDR3 region has 15 residues. V was pared by 0 bases and J by 6 bases, with 12 bases between. Germline CDR1 and CDR2: SGHRS and YFSETQ. CDR3 coding DNA: TGCGCCAGCAGCTTGGATGCGGGCTGGGATGAAAAACTGTTTTTT. This encodes CASSLDAGWDEKLFF.

The rearrangement joins TRBV24-1 to TRBJ1-2; the D is unclear. Deletions cut 5 bases from V and 4 bases from J, with 7 bases between. CDR3 length: 12 residues. Germline-derived CDR1 and CDR2 are KGHDR and SFDVKD. The CDR3 coding sequence is TGTGCCACCAGTGGTATCGGCTATGGCTACACCTTC. Its translation: CATSGIGYGYTF.

This chain connects TRBV19 to TRBJ1-6; D ambiguous. The germline gives CDR1 LNHDA, CDR2 SQIVND (reference sequence). V was cut by 1 base and J by 10 bases, with 14 bases left in between. The CDR3 is 15 amino acids. The CDR3 sequence is CASSIGGLVGSPLHF. The CDR3 region has the DNA TGTGCCAGTAGTATAGGAGGCTTGGTAGGCTCACCCCTCCACTTT.

The J gene is TRBJ1-1, the V gene TRBV6-5; TRBD1 might be the D (5 bases). Per germline, CDR1 MNHEY and CDR2 SVGAGI. V was cut by 4 bases and J by 2 bases, with 14 bases left in between. The CDR3 runs 15 residues. Here the CDR3 DNA reads TGTGCCAGCAGTTCCGTGGGACGGGGAAACACTGAAGCTTTCTTT. This encodes CASSSVGRGNTEAFF.

This chain links TRBV9 with TRBJ1-3, with D uncertain. Looked up from germline, CDR1 is SGDLS and CDR2 is YYNGEE. The V end lost 2 bases, the J end lost 0 bases, and 6 bases lay between the germline ends. CDR3 length: 14 residues. The DNA for the CDR3 is TGTGCCAGCAGCGTCCGTAACTCTGGAAACACCATATATTTT. Translated, it gives CASSVRNSGNTIYF.

The rearrangement uses TRBV4-3 and TRBJ1-2; maybe TRBD1 (6 bases). The V end lost 0 bases, the J end lost 5 bases, and 19 bases lay between the germline ends. Germline loops: CDR1 LGHNA, CDR2 YSLEER. The CDR3 is 17 residues long. The CDR3 DNA sequence: TGCGCCAGCAGCCAAGATCTGAGGGGGAATATGGTTTATGGCTACACCTTC. As protein: CASSQDLRGNMVYGYTF.

The chain carries TRBV5-6 and TRBJ1-2; weak D call: TRBD1 (5 bases). The CDR3 consists of 13 residues. Trimming pared 6 bases from V and 1 base from J, leaving 10 bases between. CDR1 and CDR2 (germline): SGHDT, YYEEEE. This CDR3 reads CASTLRGNYGYTF. CDR3 nucleotides: TGTGCCAGCACTTTAAGGGGTAACTATGGCTACACCTTC.

This chain connects TRBV5-1 to TRBJ2-7, with a weak D call TRBD1 (6 bases). The V end was cut by 4 bases, the J end by 2 bases, with 13 bases between. Per germline, CDR1 SGHRS and CDR2 YFSETQ. This CDR3 is built from 14 residues. CDR3 nucleotides: TGCGCCAGCAGCATGGGGTCAGGGGCCTACGAGCAGTACTTC. It specifies CASSMGSGAYEQYF.

The CDR3 DNA reads as TGTGCCAGCAGCCCCGAGATAGCCAAAAACATTCAGTACTTC. Amino acid sequence: CASSPEIAKNIQYF. The chain is built from TRBV9 and TRBJ2-4; D is uncertain. Germline V gene sequence: CDR1 SGDLS, CDR2 YYNGEE. CDR3 length: 14 amino acids. V lost 4 bases and J 0 bases, leaving 8 bases between the germline ends.

This chain joins TRBV18 and TRBJ1-2, with no clear D. CDR1 and CDR2 (germline): KGHSH, LQKENI. This CDR3 region has 16 residues. Trimming pared 2 bases from V and 7 bases from J, leaving 20 bases between. CDR3 amino acids: CASSPTINTGPGGYTF. The CDR3 bases are TGTGCCAGCTCACCAACCATAAACACCGGCCCGGGTGGCTACACCTTC.

This chain connects TRBV3-1 (or the pseudogene TRBV3-2) to TRBJ1-6; D gene unclear. The length of the CDR3 is 15 residues. V was trimmed by 4 bases and J by 0 bases, leaving 7 bases between them. From germline, CDR1 is LGHDT and CDR2 YNNKEL (reference sequence). The CDR3 reads CASSLGSSYNSPLHF. CDR3 coding DNA: TGTGCCAGCAGCCTGGGAAGCTCCTATAATTCACCCCTCCACTTT.

CDR3 loop: CASSEERANNQETQYF. In nucleotides, the CDR3 is TGTGCCAGCAGTGAAGAGAGGGCGAATAACCAAGAGACCCAGTACTTC. The V call is TRBV2, the J call TRBJ2-5; the D gene is possibly TRBD2 (5 bases). Germline V CDR1 and CDR2: SNHLY, FYNNEI. This CDR3 comprises 16 residues. V was cut by 1 base and J by 0 bases, with 12 bases left in between.